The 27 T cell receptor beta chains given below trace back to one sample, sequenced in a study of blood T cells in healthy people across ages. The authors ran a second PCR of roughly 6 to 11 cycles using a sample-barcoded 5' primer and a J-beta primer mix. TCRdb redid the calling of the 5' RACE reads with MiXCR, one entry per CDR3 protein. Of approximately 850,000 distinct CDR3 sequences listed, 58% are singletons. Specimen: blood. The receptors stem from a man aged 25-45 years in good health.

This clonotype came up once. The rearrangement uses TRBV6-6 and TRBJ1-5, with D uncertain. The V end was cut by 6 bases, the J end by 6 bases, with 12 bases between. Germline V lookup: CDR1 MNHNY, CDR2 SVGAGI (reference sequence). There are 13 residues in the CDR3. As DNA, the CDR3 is TGTGCCAGCAGGGAACATACTAGTCAGCCCCAGCATTTT. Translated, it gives CASREHTSQPQHF.

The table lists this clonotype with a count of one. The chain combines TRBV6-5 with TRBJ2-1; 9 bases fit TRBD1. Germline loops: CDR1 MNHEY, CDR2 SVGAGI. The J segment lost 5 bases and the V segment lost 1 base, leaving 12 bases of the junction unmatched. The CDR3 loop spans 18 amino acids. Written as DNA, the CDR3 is TGTGCCAGCAGTTACTTGAGGACAGGGGAATATCTGGACAATGAGCAGTTCTTC. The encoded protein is CASSYLRTGEYLDNEQFF.

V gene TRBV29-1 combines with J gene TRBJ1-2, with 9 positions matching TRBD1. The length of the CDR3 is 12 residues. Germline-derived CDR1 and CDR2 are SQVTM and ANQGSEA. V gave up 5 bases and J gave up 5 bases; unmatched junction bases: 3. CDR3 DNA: TGCAGCGTTCCGGGACAGGGATATGGCTACACCTTC. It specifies CSVPGQGYGYTF.

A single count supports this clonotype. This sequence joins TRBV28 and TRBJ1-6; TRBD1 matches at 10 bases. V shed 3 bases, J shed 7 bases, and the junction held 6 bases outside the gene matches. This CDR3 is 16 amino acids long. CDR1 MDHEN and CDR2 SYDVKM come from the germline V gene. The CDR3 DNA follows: TGTGCCAGCAGTTTTTTGACAGGGGGCCTGAATTCACCCCTCCACTTT. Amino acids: CASSFLTGGLNSPLHF.

This chain's CDR3 is CACLHRDRTDEQFF. The CDR3 nucleotides read TGTGCCTGTCTGCACAGGGACAGGACCGATGAGCAGTTCTTC. This chain connects TRBV30 to TRBJ2-1; 8 bases are a match to TRBD1. The CDR3 loop spans 14 amino acids. V trimming: 6 bases; J trimming: 8 bases; junction bases outside the gene matches: 12. Germline values: CDR1 GTSNPN, CDR2 SVGIG (reference sequence).

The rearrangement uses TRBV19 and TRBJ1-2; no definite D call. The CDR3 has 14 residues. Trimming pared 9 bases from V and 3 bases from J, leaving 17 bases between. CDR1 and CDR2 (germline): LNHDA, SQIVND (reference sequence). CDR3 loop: CASSQPTGYYGYTF. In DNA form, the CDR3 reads TGTGCCAGCAGTCAACCTACCGGGTACTATGGCTACACCTTC.

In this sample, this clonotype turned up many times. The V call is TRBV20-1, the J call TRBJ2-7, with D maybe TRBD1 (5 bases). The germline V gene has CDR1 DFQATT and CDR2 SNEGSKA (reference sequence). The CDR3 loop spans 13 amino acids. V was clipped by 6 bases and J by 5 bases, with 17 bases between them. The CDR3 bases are TGCAGTGCCGACAAATCAGGGTCGGACGAGCAGTACTTC. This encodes CSADKSGSDEQYF.

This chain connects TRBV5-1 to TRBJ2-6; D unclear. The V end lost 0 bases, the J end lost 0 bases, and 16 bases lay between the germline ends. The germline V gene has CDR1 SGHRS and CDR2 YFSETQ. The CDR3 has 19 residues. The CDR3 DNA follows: TGCGCCAGCAGCTTGGAAAGTATGCAGGTTGTCTCTGGGGCCAACGTCCTGACTTTC. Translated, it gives CASSLESMQVVSGANVLTF.

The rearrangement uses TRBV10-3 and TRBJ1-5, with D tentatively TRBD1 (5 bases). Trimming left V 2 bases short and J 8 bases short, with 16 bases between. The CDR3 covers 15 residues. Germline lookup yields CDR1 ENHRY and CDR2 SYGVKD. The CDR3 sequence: CAISEATQGLKPQHF. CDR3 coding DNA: TGTGCCATCAGTGAGGCGACTCAGGGACTAAAGCCCCAGCATTTT.

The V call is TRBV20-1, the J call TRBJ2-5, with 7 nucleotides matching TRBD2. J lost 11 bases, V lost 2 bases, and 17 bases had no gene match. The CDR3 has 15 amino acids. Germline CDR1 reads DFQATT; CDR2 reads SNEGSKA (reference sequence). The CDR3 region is CSARRAAGFGGEQYF. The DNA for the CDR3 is TGCAGTGCTAGACGAGCAGCGGGGTTTGGGGGTGAGCAGTACTTC.

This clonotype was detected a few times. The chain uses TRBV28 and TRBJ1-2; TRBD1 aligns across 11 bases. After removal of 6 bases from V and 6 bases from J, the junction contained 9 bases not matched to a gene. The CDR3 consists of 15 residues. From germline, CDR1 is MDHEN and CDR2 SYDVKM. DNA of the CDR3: TGTGCCAGCAGACGTCCCGGGACAGGGGGTGATGGCTACACCTTC. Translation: CASRRPGTGGDGYTF.

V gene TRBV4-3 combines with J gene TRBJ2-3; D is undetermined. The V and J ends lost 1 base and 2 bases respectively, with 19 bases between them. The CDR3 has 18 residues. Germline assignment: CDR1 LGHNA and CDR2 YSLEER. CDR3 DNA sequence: TGCGCCAGCAGCCAAGTTGATTTGATGGGGATTTCCACAGATACGCAGTATTTT. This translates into CASSQVDLMGISTDTQYF.

CDR3 sequence: CASSLGPRGYTF. The CDR3 DNA reads as TGTGCCAGCAGCTTAGGGCCCCGCGGCTACACCTTC. The rearrangement uses TRBV7-2 and TRBJ1-2, with D hard to call. This CDR3 is 12 amino acids long. Deletions cut 1 base from V and 8 bases from J, with 8 bases between. Germline V gene sequence: CDR1 SGHTA, CDR2 FQGNSA.

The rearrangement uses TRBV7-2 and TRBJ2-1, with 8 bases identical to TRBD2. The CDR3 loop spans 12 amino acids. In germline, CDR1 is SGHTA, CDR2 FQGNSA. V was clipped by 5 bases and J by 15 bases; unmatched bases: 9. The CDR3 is CASSASGRAPFF. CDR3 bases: TGTGCCAGCAGCGCCAGCGGGAGAGCCCCGTTCTTC.

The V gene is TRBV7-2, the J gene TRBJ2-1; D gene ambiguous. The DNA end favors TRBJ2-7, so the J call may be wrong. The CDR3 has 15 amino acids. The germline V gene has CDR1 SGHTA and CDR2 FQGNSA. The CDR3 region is CASSLEASSYNEQYF. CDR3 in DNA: TGTGCCAGCAGCTTAGAAGCGAGCTCCTACAATGAGCAGTACTTC.

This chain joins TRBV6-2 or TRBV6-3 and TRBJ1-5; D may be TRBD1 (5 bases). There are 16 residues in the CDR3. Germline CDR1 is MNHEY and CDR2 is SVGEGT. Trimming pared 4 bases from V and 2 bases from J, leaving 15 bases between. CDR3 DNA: TGTGCCAGCAGTTTCCCAACCGGGACCGGCAATCAGCCCCAGCATTTT. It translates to CASSFPTGTGNQPQHF.

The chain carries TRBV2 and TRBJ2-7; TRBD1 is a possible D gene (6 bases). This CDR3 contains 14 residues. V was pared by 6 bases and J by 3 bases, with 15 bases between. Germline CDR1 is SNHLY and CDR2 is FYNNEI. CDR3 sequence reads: CASRRLEGVYEQYF. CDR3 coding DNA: TGTGCCAGCAGAAGGCTTGAGGGGGTCTACGAGCAGTACTTC.

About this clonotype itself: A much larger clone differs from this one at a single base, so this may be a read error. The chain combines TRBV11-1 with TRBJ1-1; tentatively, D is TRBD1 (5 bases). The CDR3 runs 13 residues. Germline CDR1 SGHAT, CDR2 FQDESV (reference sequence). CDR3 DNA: TGTGCCGGCAGCTTGGGACTGAACACTGAAGCTTTCTTT. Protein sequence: CAGSLGLNTEAFF. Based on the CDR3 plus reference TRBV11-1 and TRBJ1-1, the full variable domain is EAEVAQSPRYKITEKSQAVAFWCDPISGHATLYWYRQILGQGPELLVQFQDESVVDDSQLPKDRFSAERLKGVDSTLKIQPAELGDSAMYLCAGSLGLNTEAFFGQGTRLTVV.

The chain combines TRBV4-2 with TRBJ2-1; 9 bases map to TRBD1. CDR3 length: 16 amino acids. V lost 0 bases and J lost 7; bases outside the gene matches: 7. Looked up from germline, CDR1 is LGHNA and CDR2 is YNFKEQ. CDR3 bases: TGTGCCAGCAGCCAAGAGGTACAGGGGGCGGGGAATGAGCAGTTCTTC. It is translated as CASSQEVQGAGNEQFF.

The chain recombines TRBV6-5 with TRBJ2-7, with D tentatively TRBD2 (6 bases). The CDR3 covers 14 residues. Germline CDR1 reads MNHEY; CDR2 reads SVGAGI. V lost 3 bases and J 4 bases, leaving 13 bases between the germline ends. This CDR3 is CASSYTSPFYEQYF. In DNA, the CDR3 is TGTGCCAGCAGTTATACTAGCCCCTTTTACGAGCAGTACTTC.

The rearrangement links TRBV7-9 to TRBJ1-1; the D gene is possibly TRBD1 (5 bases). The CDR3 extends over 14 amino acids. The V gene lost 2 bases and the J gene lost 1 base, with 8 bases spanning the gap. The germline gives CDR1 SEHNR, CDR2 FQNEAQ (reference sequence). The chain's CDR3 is CASSLNRKNTEAFF. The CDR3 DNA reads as TGTGCCAGCAGCTTAAACAGGAAGAACACTGAAGCTTTCTTT.

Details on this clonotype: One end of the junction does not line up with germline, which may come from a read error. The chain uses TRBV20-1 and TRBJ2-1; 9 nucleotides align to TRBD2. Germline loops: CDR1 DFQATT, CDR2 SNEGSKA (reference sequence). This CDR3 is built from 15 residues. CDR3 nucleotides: TGCAATGCTAGTAGGGGCGCGGCGGGAGGGCGAGAGCAGTTCTTC. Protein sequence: CNASRGAAGGREQFF.

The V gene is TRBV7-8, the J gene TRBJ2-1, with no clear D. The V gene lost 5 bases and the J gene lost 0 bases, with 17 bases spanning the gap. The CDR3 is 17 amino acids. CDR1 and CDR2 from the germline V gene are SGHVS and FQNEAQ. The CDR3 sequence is CASSRTQLRSSYNEQFF. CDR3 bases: TGTGCCAGCAGCCGAACACAACTCAGGAGCTCCTACAATGAGCAGTTCTTC.

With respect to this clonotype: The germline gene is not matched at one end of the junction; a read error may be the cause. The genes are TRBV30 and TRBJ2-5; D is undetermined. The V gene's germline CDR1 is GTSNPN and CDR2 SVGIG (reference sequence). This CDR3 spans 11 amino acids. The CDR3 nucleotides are TGTGTCTGGAGTGTACTAGAGACCCAGTACTTC. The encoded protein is CVWSVLETQYF.

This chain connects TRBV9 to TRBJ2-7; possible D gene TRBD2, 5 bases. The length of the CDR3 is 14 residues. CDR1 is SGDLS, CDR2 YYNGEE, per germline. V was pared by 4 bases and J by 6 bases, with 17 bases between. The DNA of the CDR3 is TGTGCCAGCAGCCCCCGTGGCCTAGCAGGCGAGCAGTACTTC. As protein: CASSPRGLAGEQYF. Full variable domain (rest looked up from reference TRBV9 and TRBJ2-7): DSGVTQTPKHLITATGQRVTLRCSPRSGDLSVYWYQQSLDQGLQFLIQYYNGEERAKGNILERFSAQQFPDLHSELNLSSLELGDSALYFCASSPRGLAGEQYFGPGTRLTVT.

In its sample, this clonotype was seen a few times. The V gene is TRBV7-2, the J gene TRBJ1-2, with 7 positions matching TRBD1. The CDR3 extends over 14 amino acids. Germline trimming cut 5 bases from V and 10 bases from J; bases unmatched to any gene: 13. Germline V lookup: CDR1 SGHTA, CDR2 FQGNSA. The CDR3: CASSQRQGSGDYTF. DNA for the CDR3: TGTGCCAGCAGCCAAAGACAGGGTTCGGGGGACTACACCTTC.

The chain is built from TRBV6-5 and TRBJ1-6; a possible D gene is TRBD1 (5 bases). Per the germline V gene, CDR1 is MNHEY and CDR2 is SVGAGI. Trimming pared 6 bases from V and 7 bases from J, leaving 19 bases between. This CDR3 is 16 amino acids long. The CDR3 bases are TGTGCCAGCAGCTACCTAGGGGAGACGGCGAATTCACCCCTCCACTTT. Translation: CASSYLGETANSPLHF.